Below are 29 T cell receptor beta chains sequenced from a single sample in a study of blood T cell repertoires in COVID-19. Only in-frame clones appear in the TCRdb table, and some are missing; sequencing was by immunoSEQ multiplex PCR. The sample records fewer than 300,000 clones, 87% being singletons. Specimen: peripheral blood. All receptors derive from a woman between 50 and 59 years old with acute or convalescent COVID-19.

This clone was seen only once. The V and J genes are TRBV24-1 and TRBJ2-3, with 9 bases that match TRBD1. CDR3 length: 17 amino acids. The V gene's germline CDR1 is KGHDR and CDR2 SFDVKD. Trimming took 5 bases from V and 0 from J; bases not matched to a gene: 8. The CDR3 reads CATSALGTGTSTDTQYF. In nucleotides, the CDR3 is TGTGCCACCAGTGCTTTAGGGACAGGGACTAGCACAGATACGCAGTATTTT.

This chain links TRBV19 with TRBJ1-1; D ambiguous. The CDR3 runs 15 residues. CDR1 and CDR2 from the germline V gene are LNHDA and SQIVND (reference sequence). The germline V and J ends were trimmed by 5 bases and 2 bases, with 15 bases remaining between them. The DNA for the CDR3 is TGTGCCAGTAGTGACCCCGGCAGGACTAACACTGAAGCTTTCTTT. This codes for CASSDPGRTNTEAFF.

On this clone: This same CDR3 is encoded by further DNA sequences in the sample. The rearrangement joins TRBV28 to TRBJ1-2; 8 bases agree with TRBD1. CDR3 size: 14 residues. V gave up 6 bases and J gave up 2 bases; unmatched junction bases: 5. Germline-derived CDR1 and CDR2 are MDHEN and SYDVKM. CDR3 in amino acids: CASSRGQGNYGYTF. In DNA, the CDR3 is TGTGCCAGCAGCCGTGGACAGGGAAACTATGGCTACACCTTC.

The chain has TRBV5-1 and TRBJ1-5; the D gene is possibly TRBD1 (6 bases). Trimming pared 4 bases from V and 0 bases from J, leaving 8 bases between. CDR3 length: 14 residues. CDR1 and CDR2 (germline): SGHRS, YFSETQ. CDR3 loop: CASSEDSSNQPQHF. CDR3 nucleotide sequence: TGCGCCAGCAGCGAGGACAGTAGCAATCAGCCCCAGCATTTT.

In this sample, this clone turned up once. V gene TRBV6-5 combines with J gene TRBJ2-7; 7 nucleotides line up with TRBD2. The length of the CDR3 is 14 residues. The germline gives CDR1 MNHEY, CDR2 SVGAGI. Unmatched junction bases numbered 3, after V lost 1 base and J lost 3 bases. The CDR3 is CASSYLGGGYEQYF. The CDR3 DNA sequence: TGTGCCAGCAGTTACTTGGGCGGGGGCTACGAGCAGTACTTC.

The chain recombines TRBV19 with TRBJ1-6; TRBD1 matches 12 bases. CDR3 length: 17 residues. V lost 9 bases to trimming and J lost 5 bases; unmatched junction nucleotides: 11. The germline gives CDR1 LNHDA, CDR2 SQIVND (reference sequence). The DNA for the CDR3 is TGTGCCAGCCGGGACAGGGGGCGACGGAGGGATAATTCACCCCTCCACTTT. Protein: CASRDRGRRRDNSPLHF.

The chain links TRBV5-1 to TRBJ2-3; a possible D gene is TRBD1 (5 bases). Germline-derived CDR1 and CDR2 are SGHRS and YFSETQ. Between the trimmed V and J ends, which lost 4 bases and 5 bases, there was a span of 8 bases. The CDR3 runs to 12 residues. CDR3 DNA: TGCGCCAGCAGCGTCAGGGAAGATACGCAGTATTTT. It encodes CASSVREDTQYF.

The rearrangement uses TRBV6-2 or TRBV6-3 and TRBJ1-6, with 8 positions matching TRBD1. V dropped 6 bases and J dropped 4; count of bases not matched to a gene: 5. CDR3 length: 15 residues. The germline V gene encodes CDR1 MNHEY and CDR2 SVGEGT. The CDR3: CASSRDRLYNSPLHF. CDR3 coding DNA: TGTGCCAGCAGCCGGGACAGGCTGTATAATTCACCCCTCCACTTT.

The J gene is TRBJ2-7, the V gene TRBV5-1; 7 bases are shared with TRBD2. In germline, CDR1 is SGHRS, CDR2 YFSETQ. The CDR3 is 16 amino acids. After removal of 0 bases from V and 3 bases from J, the junction contained 9 bases not matched to a gene. CDR3 in DNA: TGCGCCAGCAGCTTGGTTAGGGCGGGAGTGGGCTACGAGCAGTACTTC. It translates to CASSLVRAGVGYEQYF.

The table lists this clone with a count of one. This chain joins TRBV4-1 and TRBJ2-7; 13 bases line up with TRBD2. With 4 bases clipped from V and 5 bases from J, the junction kept 5 bases outside the gene matches. Germline assignment: CDR1 MGHRA and CDR2 YSYEKL. This CDR3 is 15 amino acids long. CDR3 nucleotides: TGCGCCAGCAGCCCCCGGACTAGCGGGAGCCACGAGCAGTACTTC. This translates into CASSPRTSGSHEQYF.

The V gene is TRBV28, the J gene TRBJ1-1; D possibly corresponds to TRBD1 (6 bases). V was trimmed by 8 bases and J by 2 bases, leaving 9 bases between them. CDR1 MDHEN and CDR2 SYDVKM come from the germline V gene. The CDR3 contains 12 residues. CDR3: CASATGNTEAFF. The CDR3 DNA sequence: TGTGCCAGCGCGACAGGAAACACTGAAGCTTTCTTT.

The chain joins TRBV18 to TRBJ2-2; 7 positions match TRBD2. Germline values: CDR1 KGHSH, CDR2 LQKENI. The CDR3 is 15 amino acids. V gave up 3 bases and J gave up 5 bases; unmatched junction bases: 6. The CDR3 loop is CASSPTSVKTGELFF. The CDR3 DNA sequence: TGTGCCAGCTCACCTACTAGCGTGAAAACCGGGGAGCTGTTTTTT. Full variable domain (missing parts from reference TRBV18 and TRBJ2-2): NAGVMQNPRHLVRRRGQEARLRCSPMKGHSHVYWYRQLPEEGLKFMVYLQKENIIDESGMPKERFSAEFPKEGPSILRIQQVVRGDSAAYFCASSPTSVKTGELFFGEGSRLTVL.

The chain employs TRBV28 and TRBJ2-3; 11 bases are shared with TRBD2. The trim removed 3 bases at V and 6 bases at J, leaving 8 bases unmatched. This CDR3 has 16 amino acids. Germline V lookup: CDR1 MDHEN, CDR2 SYDVKM. The CDR3 coding sequence is TGTGCCAGCAGTTTGCGGCTAGCGGGGGGACTGGATACGCAGTATTTT. It specifies CASSLRLAGGLDTQYF.

This chain uses TRBV3-1 (or the pseudogene TRBV3-2) with TRBJ1-6, with 12 bases fitting TRBD1. This CDR3 contains 15 residues. Trimming took 1 base from V and 9 from J; bases not matched to a gene: 1. Germline CDR1 reads LGHDT; CDR2 reads YNNKEL (reference sequence). CDR3 DNA: TGTGCCAGCAGCCAAGCGGGACAGGGGGCTTCACCCCTCCACTTT. Its translation: CASSQAGQGASPLHF.

This chain joins TRBV5-4 and TRBJ1-4, with TRBD1 matching over 8 bases. The V and J ends lost 0 bases and 6 bases, in that order; junction bases with no gene match: 4. From germline, CDR1 is SGHNT and CDR2 YYREEE (reference sequence). CDR3 size: 15 residues. The CDR3 loop is CASSLGGTGHEKLFF. DNA of the CDR3: TGTGCCAGCAGCTTGGGAGGGACAGGTCATGAAAAACTGTTTTTT.

The chain couples TRBV29-1 to TRBJ2-2, with 9 bases aligning to TRBD1. The CDR3 sequence is 13 residues long. Trimming at V came to 6 bases and at J to 7 bases, leaving 6 bases not matched to a gene. Germline loops: CDR1 SQVTM, CDR2 ANQGSEA. The CDR3 bases are TGCAGCGTCCTCCGGGACAGGGTCGGGGAGCTGTTTTTT. Protein sequence: CSVLRDRVGELFF.

The chain joins TRBV6-5 to TRBJ2-7, with TRBD2 identical over 8 bases. J gave up 3 bases and V 5 bases, and 6 bases lay outside the gene matches. The CDR3 is made up of 14 amino acids. Germline values: CDR1 MNHEY, CDR2 SVGAGI. The DNA for the CDR3 is TGTGCCAGCAGTCCGGGACTAGGTTTCTACGAGCAGTACTTC. Protein product: CASSPGLGFYEQYF.

The rearrangement links TRBV27 to TRBJ2-7; TRBD1 aligns across 8 bases. J gave up 4 bases and V 6 bases, and 11 bases lay outside the gene matches. Germline V gives CDR1 MNHEY, CDR2 SMNVEV (reference sequence). The CDR3 extends over 15 amino acids. This CDR3 reads CASRQTGEDRYEQYF. CDR3 DNA sequence: TGTGCCAGCAGACAGACAGGGGAGGATCGGTACGAGCAGTACTTC.

This clone appeared once. The rearrangement links TRBV12-3 or TRBV12-4 to TRBJ2-2, with D possibly matching TRBD1 (6 bases). V was trimmed by 3 bases and J by 6 bases, leaving 8 bases between them. The CDR3 loop spans 13 amino acids. This CDR3 is CASSFYRAGELFF. The DNA for the CDR3 is TGTGCCAGCAGTTTTTACAGGGCCGGGGAGCTGTTTTTT.

This chain connects TRBV7-2 to TRBJ1-6; a possible D gene is TRBD1 (5 bases). V was trimmed by 0 bases and J by 7 bases, leaving 16 bases between them. The CDR3 sequence is 17 residues long. The germline gives CDR1 SGHTA, CDR2 FQGNSA. CDR3 amino acids: CASSLAGGAGHNSPLHF. CDR3 DNA: TGTGCCAGCAGCTTAGCGGGTGGGGCAGGGCACAATTCACCCCTCCACTTT.

This chain links TRBV18 with TRBJ1-1, with D unclear. The V gene's germline CDR1 is KGHSH and CDR2 LQKENI. V was clipped by 3 bases and J by 2 bases, with 10 bases between them. The CDR3 loop spans 14 amino acids. The CDR3 sequence is CASSPRSQNTEAFF. Written as DNA, the CDR3 is TGTGCCAGCTCACCGAGGAGCCAAAACACTGAAGCTTTCTTT.

This clone was recorded only once. The V and J genes are TRBV19 and TRBJ1-5; weak D call: TRBD1 (6 bases). This CDR3 comprises 16 residues. Germline values: CDR1 LNHDA, CDR2 SQIVND (reference sequence). V lost 3 bases, J lost 9 bases, and 21 bases lay in between. Here the CDR3 reads CASSIDDGQGPGPQHF. CDR3 DNA: TGTGCCAGTAGTATCGATGACGGGCAGGGGCCCGGGCCCCAGCATTTT.

The chain has TRBV3-1 (or the pseudogene TRBV3-2) and TRBJ1-2, with 11 bases lining up with TRBD1. The CDR3 consists of 15 residues. Germline values: CDR1 LGHDT, CDR2 YNNKEL (reference sequence). With V trimmed by 4 bases and J by 4 bases, 5 bases remained unmatched. The CDR3 sequence: CASSPDRGLFYGYTF. CDR3 DNA sequence: TGTGCCAGCAGCCCGGACAGGGGGCTCTTCTATGGCTACACCTTC.

This chain uses TRBV2 with TRBJ1-2, with 8 nucleotides matching TRBD1. J gave up 5 bases and V 7 bases, and 3 bases lay outside the gene matches. CDR3 length equals 12 residues. CDR1 and CDR2 from the germline V gene are SNHLY and FYNNEI. The DNA of the CDR3 is TGTGCCAGCATTGACAGGGGATATGGCTACACCTTC. This codes for CASIDRGYGYTF.

This clone was found a few times. This sequence joins TRBV7-3 and TRBJ2-7; maybe TRBD2 (6 bases). CDR3 length: 13 residues. Trimming pared 3 bases from V and 1 base from J, leaving 7 bases between. The germline V gene encodes CDR1 SGHTA and CDR2 FQGTGA. The CDR3 loop is CASSFGGSYEQYF. The CDR3 nucleotides read TGTGCCAGCAGCTTTGGGGGGTCCTACGAGCAGTACTTC. The whole variable domain, remainder taken from reference TRBV7-3 and TRBJ2-7, is GAGVSQTPSNKVTEKGKYVELRCDPISGHTALYWYRQSLGQGPEFLIYFQGTGAADDSGLPNDRFFAVRPEGSVSTLKIQRTERGDSAVYLCASSFGGSYEQYFGPGTRLTVT.

The J gene is TRBJ2-2, the V gene TRBV11-1; D may be TRBD2 (6 bases). Germline V gene lookup returns CDR1 SGHAT and CDR2 FQDESV (reference sequence). The CDR3 is made up of 15 amino acids. V was trimmed by 6 bases and J by 6 bases, leaving 17 bases between them. The CDR3 sequence is CASREGPIVAGELFF. The CDR3 DNA reads as TGTGCCAGCAGGGAGGGCCCAATCGTGGCCGGGGAGCTGTTTTTT.

The V gene is TRBV2, the J gene TRBJ1-2, with TRBD1 matching over 10 bases. The germline V gene has CDR1 SNHLY and CDR2 FYNNEI. The CDR3 spans 17 residues. With 6 bases clipped from V and 5 bases from J, the junction kept 15 bases outside the gene matches. In DNA form, the CDR3 reads TGTGCCAGCAGAGCCGGGACAGGGGTGAGGCTATTATATGGCTACACCTTC. Residues: CASRAGTGVRLLYGYTF.

The J gene is TRBJ2-1, the V gene TRBV3-1 (or the pseudogene TRBV3-2); D gene unclear. V lost 1 base to trimming and J lost 3 bases, with 10 bases between them. The CDR3 has 15 amino acids. Germline CDR1 and CDR2: LGHDT and YNNKEL (reference sequence). The CDR3, as DNA: TGTGCCAGCAGCCAAGTACCTGCCGGCTACAATGAGCAGTTCTTC. This codes for CASSQVPAGYNEQFF.

This clone was seen a single time. The chain joins TRBV15 to TRBJ1-5; 9 nucleotides line up with TRBD1. The J segment lost 4 bases and the V segment lost 0 bases, leaving 10 bases of the junction unmatched. Germline V gives CDR1 LNHNV, CDR2 YYDKDF (reference sequence). CDR3 size: 18 residues. The CDR3 loop reads CATSRDHGTGLINQPQHF. For the CDR3, the DNA is TGTGCCACCAGCAGAGATCACGGGACAGGGCTGATTAATCAGCCCCAGCATTTT.